The next 12 T cell receptor beta chains were all read from a single sample in a study of blood T cell repertoires in COVID-19. The repertoire was sequenced with immunoSEQ multiplex PCR; TCRdb's copy has only in-frame clones and lacks some. The sample has tens of thousands of clones, around nine tenths seen once; the top ten hold roughly an eighth. Sequenced sample: peripheral blood. The receptors were sampled from a human donor in a cohort sampled during active COVID-19.

This sequence joins TRBV7-9 and TRBJ2-7, with D possibly being TRBD1 (6 bases). This CDR3 region has 14 residues. Germline CDR1 and CDR2: SEHNR and FQNEAQ (reference sequence). V was cut by 5 bases and J by 1 base, with 12 bases left in between. The CDR3 reads CASSPIGQSYEQYF. The CDR3 DNA is TGTGCCAGCAGCCCCATCGGACAGTCCTACGAGCAGTACTTC.

The V gene is TRBV5-6, the J gene TRBJ1-2; D is possibly TRBD1 (5 bases). Trimming shortened V by 1 base and J by 4 bases, and 14 bases separated the two germline ends. CDR1 SGHDT and CDR2 YYEEEE come from the germline V gene. The CDR3 has 15 amino acids. The CDR3 here is CASSLSAAGGYGYTF. CDR3 coding DNA: TGTGCCAGCAGCTTGTCGGCAGCCGGGGGCTATGGCTACACCTTC.

This sequence joins TRBV4-3 and TRBJ2-7; D is undetermined. In germline, CDR1 is LGHNA, CDR2 YSLEER. V shed 0 bases and J shed 3 bases, with 12 bases lying between them. This CDR3 spans 15 amino acids. CDR3 coding DNA: TGCGCCAGCAGCCAAGATGCGGCAGCACTCTACGAGCAGTACTTC. It specifies CASSQDAAALYEQYF.

The rearrangement uses TRBV6-2 or TRBV6-3 and TRBJ2-2, with D maybe TRBD1 (6 bases). Trimming removed 3 bases at V and 2 bases at J, with 13 bases between. Germline values: CDR1 MNHEY, CDR2 SVGEGT. CDR3 size: 16 residues. The chain's CDR3 is CASSYWGHLNTGELFF. CDR3 bases: TGTGCCAGCAGTTATTGGGGACACCTAAACACCGGGGAGCTGTTTTTT.

The chain links TRBV9 to TRBJ1-6, with 9 bases aligning to TRBD1. The germline gives CDR1 SGDLS, CDR2 YYNGEE. Trimming took 0 bases from V and 8 from J; bases not matched to a gene: 3. The CDR3 consists of 15 residues. The CDR3 bases are TGTGCCAGCAGCGTAGGGGGACAGGGACATTCACCCCTCCACTTT. This sequence encodes CASSVGGQGHSPLHF. Full variable domain (missing parts from reference TRBV9 and TRBJ1-6): DSGVTQTPKHLITATGQRVTLRCSPRSGDLSVYWYQQSLDQGLQFLIQYYNGEERAKGNILERFSAQQFPDLHSELNLSSLELGDSALYFCASSVGGQGHSPLHFGNGTRLTVT.

The J gene is TRBJ1-3, the V gene TRBV7-2; 7 bases match TRBD1. V dropped 2 bases and J dropped 1; count of bases not matched to a gene: 5. Germline V gene sequence: CDR1 SGHTA, CDR2 FQGNSA. This CDR3 contains 16 residues. The CDR3 DNA follows: TGTGCCAGCAGCTTAACCGGGACAGATTCTGGAAACACCATATATTTT. Translating gives CASSLTGTDSGNTIYF.

The chain is built from TRBV5-1 and TRBJ1-6; 8 bases agree with TRBD1. The junction had 5 bases not matched to a gene; V was cut back by 0 bases and J by 9 bases. The CDR3 totals 15 residues. The germline V gene has CDR1 SGHRS and CDR2 YFSETQ. For the CDR3, the DNA is TGCGCCAGCAGCTTGGGGACAGGGAGTCGTTCACCCCTCCACTTT. Translating it yields CASSLGTGSRSPLHF.

The chain couples TRBV7-6 to TRBJ1-6, with D perhaps TRBD1 (5 bases). The CDR3 is made up of 15 amino acids. Trimming pared 5 bases from V and 10 bases from J, leaving 18 bases between. CDR1 is SGHVS, CDR2 FNYEAQ, per germline. The CDR3 DNA is TGTGCCAGCAGCGAAACCGGGGGTGGGGGATCACCCCTCCACTTT. Amino acid sequence: CASSETGGGGSPLHF.

The chain carries TRBV6-5 and TRBJ1-1; D might be TRBD1 (6 bases). CDR3 size: 15 residues. The germline gives CDR1 MNHEY, CDR2 SVGAGI. The germline V and J ends were trimmed by 8 bases and 5 bases, with 21 bases remaining between them. The CDR3 sequence: CASQGQSSSGTEAFF. CDR3 DNA: TGTGCCAGCCAGGGGCAGTCTTCCTCTGGGACTGAAGCTTTCTTT.

The rearrangement joins TRBV6-6 to TRBJ1-1; 10 positions agree with TRBD1. Germline CDR1 and CDR2: MNHNY and SVGAGI (reference sequence). The J segment lost 4 bases and the V segment lost 2 bases, leaving 4 bases of the junction unmatched. The CDR3 extends over 15 amino acids. In DNA form, the CDR3 reads TGTGCCAGCAGTTACCCGGGACAGGGGCGCACTGAAGCTTTCTTT. This encodes CASSYPGQGRTEAFF.

The J gene is TRBJ1-1, the V gene TRBV2; D not resolved. The V gene lost 3 bases and the J gene lost 7 bases, with 15 bases spanning the gap. Germline V CDR1 and CDR2: SNHLY, FYNNEI. The CDR3 runs 14 residues. CDR3 sequence: CASSESTRGFEAFF. The DNA for the CDR3 is TGTGCCAGCAGTGAGAGTACCCGGGGTTTTGAAGCTTTCTTT. The full variable domain, rest sourced from reference TRBV2 and TRBJ1-1, is EPEVTQTPSHQVTQMGQEVILRCVPISNHLYFYWYRQILGQKVEFLVSFYNNEISEKSEIFDDQFSVERPDGSNFTLKIRSTKLEDSAMYFCASSESTRGFEAFFGQGTRLTVV.

The rearrangement uses TRBV19 and TRBJ1-4, with D tentatively TRBD1 (6 bases). CDR1 LNHDA and CDR2 SQIVND come from the germline V gene (reference sequence). The CDR3 contains 13 residues. V was shortened by 6 bases and J by 8 bases, with 13 bases between the two germline ends. The chain's CDR3 is CASSTGIGEKLFF. CDR3 nucleotides: TGTGCCAGTAGCACAGGGATTGGAGAAAAACTGTTTTTT.